Following are 13 T cell receptor beta chains from one sample sequenced in a study of shared T cell receptors in the human thymus. Data came from immunoSEQ multiplex PCR; TCRdb stores just in-frame clones and leaves some out. The repertoire has hundreds of thousands of clones, about 80% of them found once; the top ten carry roughly 0.013%. The same sample was also used in a study of human thymus T cells.

The sequenced sample was thymocytes. The receptors were gathered from a boy under two years old with a congenital heart defect.

The chain recombines TRBV30 with TRBJ1-4; the match to TRBD1 covers 10 bases. V lost 2 bases, J lost 10 bases, and 10 bases stayed unmatched. CDR1 GTSNPN and CDR2 SVGIG come from the germline V gene (reference sequence). This CDR3 has 15 residues. The DNA for the CDR3 is TGTGCCTGGAGTAAATGGACAGGGGGAAGGAGAAAACTGTTTTTT. This translates into CAWSKWTGGRRKLFF. Complete variable domain (other parts from reference TRBV30 and TRBJ1-4): SQTIHQWPATLVQPVGSPLSLECTVEGTSNPNLYWYRQAAGRGLQLLFYSVGIGQISSEVPQNLSASRPQDRQFILSSKKLLLSDSGFYLCAWSKWTGGRRKLFFGSGTQLSVL.

The chain links TRBV9 to TRBJ2-1, with TRBD2 identical over 8 bases. CDR1 is SGDLS, CDR2 YYNGEE, per germline. Losses at the gene ends were 0 bases for V and 7 bases for J; bases not matched to a gene: 18. The CDR3 length is 19 residues. CDR3 in DNA: TGTGCCAGCAGCGTAGAGGCGGGCGGGAGGCTGGTGGGGAGGAATGAGCAGTTCTTC. Translating gives CASSVEAGGRLVGRNEQFF.

This chain joins TRBV7-2 and TRBJ2-3; D is uncertain. Looked up from germline, CDR1 is SGHTA and CDR2 is FQGNSA. The CDR3 is 13 amino acids. V was cut by 2 bases and J by 2 bases, with 5 bases left in between. The CDR3 nucleotides read TGTGCCAGCAGCTTACCCGTCACAGATACGCAGTATTTT. As protein: CASSLPVTDTQYF. The whole variable domain, remainder taken from reference TRBV7-2 and TRBJ2-3, is GAGVSQSPSNKVTEKGKDVELRCDPISGHTALYWYRQSLGQGLEFLIYFQGNSAPDKSGLPSDRFSAERTGGSVSTLTIQRTQQEDSAVYLCASSLPVTDTQYFGPGTRLTVL.

The V and J genes are TRBV29-1 and TRBJ1-2, with D possibly being TRBD1 (6 bases). Trimming removed 0 bases from V and 4 bases from J, with 9 bases in between. The V gene's germline CDR1 is SQVTM and CDR2 ANQGSEA. This CDR3 is 13 amino acids long. This CDR3 is CSVEETGTYGYTF. The CDR3 DNA is TGCAGCGTTGAAGAAACAGGGACCTATGGCTACACCTTC.

The chain couples TRBV5-8 to TRBJ1-3; D is uncertain. V was cut by 0 bases and J by 4 bases, with 11 bases left in between. Germline V gene lookup returns CDR1 SGHTS and CDR2 YDEGEE. The CDR3 runs to 15 residues. CDR3 DNA sequence: TGTGCCAGCAGCTTGGCCCCGGGTAGAGGAAACACCATATATTTT. Residues: CASSLAPGRGNTIYF.

The gene calls are TRBV11-3 and TRBJ1-2, with D possibly TRBD1 on 5 matching bases. This CDR3 contains 13 residues. Trimming left V 3 bases short and J 10 bases short, with 15 bases between. Germline V gene sequence: CDR1 SGHNT, CDR2 YENEEA. CDR3 DNA sequence: TGTGCCAGCAGCTTCAAACCTCAGGGTGACTACACCTTC. Its translation: CASSFKPQGDYTF.

This sequence joins TRBV9 and TRBJ2-1; 8 bases align to TRBD2. Germline trimming cut 1 base from V and 3 bases from J; bases unmatched to any gene: 6. CDR1 is SGDLS, CDR2 YYNGEE, per germline. The CDR3 runs to 16 residues. CDR3 residues: CASSVTSGELYNEQFF. The CDR3 DNA is TGTGCCAGCAGCGTAACTAGCGGAGAACTCTACAATGAGCAGTTCTTC.

The genes are TRBV4-1 and TRBJ2-5; maybe TRBD2 (6 bases). The germline gives CDR1 MGHRA, CDR2 YSYEKL. This CDR3 region has 16 residues. Deletions cut 4 bases from V and 5 bases from J, with 20 bases between. CDR3 sequence reads: CASSRTAEGERETQYF. The CDR3 DNA reads as TGCGCCAGCAGCCGAACAGCGGAGGGAGAGCGGGAGACCCAGTACTTC.

This rearrangement joins TRBV2 to TRBJ1-2; 9 bases agree with TRBD1. With V trimmed by 7 bases and J by 5 bases, 14 bases remained unmatched. Germline assignment: CDR1 SNHLY and CDR2 FYNNEI. This CDR3 has 16 amino acids. The DNA for the CDR3 is TGTGCCAGCACGAGACAGGGGGTCTTTAAGTTGTATGGCTACACCTTC. It encodes CASTRQGVFKLYGYTF.

The V gene is TRBV10-3, the J gene TRBJ2-5; D may be TRBD2 (5 bases). CDR1 is ENHRY and CDR2 is SYGVKD in the germline V gene. The CDR3 consists of 13 residues. V lost 6 bases to trimming and J lost 1 base, with 9 bases between them. The CDR3: CAIRGRGQETQYF. The CDR3, as DNA: TGTGCCATCAGAGGTCGGGGCCAAGAGACCCAGTACTTC.

The chain has TRBV29-1 and TRBJ2-1, with 8 bases that match TRBD2. This CDR3 comprises 16 residues. Trimming took 6 bases from V and 3 from J; bases not matched to a gene: 13. Germline V gene lookup returns CDR1 SQVTM and CDR2 ANQGSEA. The CDR3 DNA is TGCAGCGTGCCGACACGCGGGGGGCATTTCTACAATGAGCAGTTCTTC. Translation: CSVPTRGGHFYNEQFF.

The chain employs TRBV28 and TRBJ2-7; 9 bases fit TRBD1. The CDR3 has 15 residues. CDR1 MDHEN and CDR2 SYDVKM come from the germline V gene. Trimming took 6 bases from V and 0 from J; bases not matched to a gene: 6. DNA for the CDR3: TGTGCCAGCAGCCTCGGGACAGGGAGCTCCTACGAGCAGTACTTC. Its protein is CASSLGTGSSYEQYF.

This CDR3 is CATSRGFGTSGSRISYEQYF. The CDR3 region has the DNA TGTGCCACCAGCAGAGGGTTCGGGACTAGCGGGAGTCGGATTTCATACGAGCAGTACTTC. The chain employs TRBV15 and TRBJ2-7, with 14 positions matching TRBD2. The length of the CDR3 is 20 residues. Trimming cost V 1 base and J 4 bases; bases outside gene matches: 15. Germline V gives CDR1 LNHNV, CDR2 YYDKDF (reference sequence).